Given below is one T cell receptor (beta chain) in context. What it recognizes is unknown. Blood samples were obtained at baseline, cycle 4 day 1, and cycle 7 day 1. These data come from a study of OX40 agonist ivuxolimab in advanced cancers. Assay: immunoSEQ multiplex PCR; the TCRdb copy retains only in-frame clones and omits some. The sample lists fewer than 65,000 clones; roughly nine tenths were seen once. Points from the study as a whole: There were, on average, more expanded clones in CD8+ T cells than in CD4+. There was clonal expansion of CD4+ and CD8+ blood T cells by week 6 at 0.1 to 3.0 mg/kg. In the expanded peripheral T cells, antigen specificity was never determined.

The TCR comes from an adult with an advanced solid tumor such as melanoma, head and neck, liver or kidney cancer. Specimen: CD4+ or CD8+ T cells sorted from blood, collected in a trial of the OX40 agonist ivuxolimab.

The CDR3 DNA is TGTGCCAGCAGCTCGTATCCAGGGGTCGTTGGCTACACCTTC. It is translated as CASSSYPGVVGYTF. This chain connects TRBV5-6 to TRBJ1-2, with D possibly matching TRBD1 (6 bases). Between the trimmed V and J ends, which lost 3 bases and 7 bases, there was a span of 16 bases. The CDR3 covers 14 residues. Per germline, CDR1 SGHDT and CDR2 YYEEEE.